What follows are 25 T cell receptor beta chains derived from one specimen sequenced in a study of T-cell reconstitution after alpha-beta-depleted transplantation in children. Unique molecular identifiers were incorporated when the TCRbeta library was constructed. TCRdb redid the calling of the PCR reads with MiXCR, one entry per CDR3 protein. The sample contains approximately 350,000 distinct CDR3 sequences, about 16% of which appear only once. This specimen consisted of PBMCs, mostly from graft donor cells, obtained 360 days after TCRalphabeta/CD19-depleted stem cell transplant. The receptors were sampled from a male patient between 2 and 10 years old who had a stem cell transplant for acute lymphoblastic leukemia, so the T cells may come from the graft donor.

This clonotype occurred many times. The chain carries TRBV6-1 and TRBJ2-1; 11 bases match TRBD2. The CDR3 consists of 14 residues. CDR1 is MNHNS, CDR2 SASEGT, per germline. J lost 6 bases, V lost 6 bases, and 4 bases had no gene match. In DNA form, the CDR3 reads TGTGCCAGCAGCCGACTAGCGGGAACCAATGAGCAGTTCTTC. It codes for CASSRLAGTNEQFF.

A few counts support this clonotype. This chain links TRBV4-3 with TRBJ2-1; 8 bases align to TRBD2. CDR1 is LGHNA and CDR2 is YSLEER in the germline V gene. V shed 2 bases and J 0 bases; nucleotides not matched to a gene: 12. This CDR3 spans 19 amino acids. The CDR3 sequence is CASSQQRAGDLLSYNEQFF. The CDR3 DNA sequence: TGCGCCAGCAGCCAACAGAGAGCGGGGGACCTTCTCTCCTACAATGAGCAGTTCTTC.

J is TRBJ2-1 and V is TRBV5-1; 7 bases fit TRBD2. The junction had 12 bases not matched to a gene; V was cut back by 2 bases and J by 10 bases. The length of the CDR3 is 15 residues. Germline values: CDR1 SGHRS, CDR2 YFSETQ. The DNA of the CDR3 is TGCGCCAGCAGCTTTCCGGGACTACCGGGGCGGGAGCAGTTCTTC. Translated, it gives CASSFPGLPGREQFF.

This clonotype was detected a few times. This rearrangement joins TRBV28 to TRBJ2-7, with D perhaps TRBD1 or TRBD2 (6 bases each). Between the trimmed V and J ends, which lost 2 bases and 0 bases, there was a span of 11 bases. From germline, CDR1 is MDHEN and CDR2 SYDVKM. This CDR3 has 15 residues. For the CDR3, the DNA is TGTGCCAGCAGTTTAGTAAGGGGGGCCTCCTACGAGCAGTACTTC. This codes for CASSLVRGASYEQYF. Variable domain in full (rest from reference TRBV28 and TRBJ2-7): DVKVTQSSRYLVKRTGEKVFLECVQDMDHENMFWYRQDPGLGLRLIYFSYDVKMKEKGDIPEGYSVSREKKERFSLILESASTNQTSMYLCASSLVRGASYEQYFGPGTRLTVT.

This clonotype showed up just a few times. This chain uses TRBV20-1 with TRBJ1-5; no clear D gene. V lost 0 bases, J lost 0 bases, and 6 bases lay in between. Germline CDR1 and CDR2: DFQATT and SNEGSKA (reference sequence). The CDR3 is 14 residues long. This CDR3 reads CSAREPNSNQPQHF. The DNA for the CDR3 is TGCAGTGCTAGAGAACCCAATAGCAATCAGCCCCAGCATTTT.

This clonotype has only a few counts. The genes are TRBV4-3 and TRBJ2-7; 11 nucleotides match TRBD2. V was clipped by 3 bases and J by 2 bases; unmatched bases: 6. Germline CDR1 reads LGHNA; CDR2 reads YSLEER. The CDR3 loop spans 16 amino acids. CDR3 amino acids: CASSQKGTSGPYEQYF. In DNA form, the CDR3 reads TGCGCCAGCAGCCAGAAAGGGACTAGCGGACCCTACGAGCAGTACTTC.

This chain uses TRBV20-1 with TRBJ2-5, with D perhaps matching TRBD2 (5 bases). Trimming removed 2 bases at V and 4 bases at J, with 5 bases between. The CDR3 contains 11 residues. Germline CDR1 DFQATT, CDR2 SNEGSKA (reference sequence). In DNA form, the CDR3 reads TGCAGTGCTAGACTAGCAGAGACCCAGTACTTC. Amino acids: CSARLAETQYF.

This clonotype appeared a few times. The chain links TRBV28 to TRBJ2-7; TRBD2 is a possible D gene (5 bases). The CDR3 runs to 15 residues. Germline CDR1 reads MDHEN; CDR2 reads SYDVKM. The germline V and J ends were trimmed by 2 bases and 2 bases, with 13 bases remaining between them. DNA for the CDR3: TGTGCCAGCAGTTTAGGACTCCTTCGGACCTACGAGCAGTACTTC. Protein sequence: CASSLGLLRTYEQYF.

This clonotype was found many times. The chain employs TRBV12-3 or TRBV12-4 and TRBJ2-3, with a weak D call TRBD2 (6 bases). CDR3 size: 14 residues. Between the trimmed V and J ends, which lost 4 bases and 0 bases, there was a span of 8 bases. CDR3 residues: CASSSGTSTDTQYF. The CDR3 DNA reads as TGTGCCAGCAGTTCTGGGACTAGCACAGATACGCAGTATTTT.

The CDR3 loop reads CASSRDRAQGYTF. The CDR3 DNA reads as TGTGCCAGCAGCCGCGACAGGGCACAGGGCTACACCTTC. This rearrangement joins TRBV12-3 or TRBV12-4 to TRBJ1-2; 7 nucleotides align to TRBD1. The CDR3 totals 13 residues. V gave up 6 bases and J gave up 8 bases; unmatched junction bases: 9.

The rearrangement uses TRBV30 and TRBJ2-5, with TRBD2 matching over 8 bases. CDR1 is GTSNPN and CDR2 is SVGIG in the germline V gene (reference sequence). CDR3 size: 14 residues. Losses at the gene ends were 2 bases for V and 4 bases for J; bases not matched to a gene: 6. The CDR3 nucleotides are TGTGCCTGGAGTCGGACTAGCATTGGAGAGACCCAGTACTTC. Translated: CAWSRTSIGETQYF.

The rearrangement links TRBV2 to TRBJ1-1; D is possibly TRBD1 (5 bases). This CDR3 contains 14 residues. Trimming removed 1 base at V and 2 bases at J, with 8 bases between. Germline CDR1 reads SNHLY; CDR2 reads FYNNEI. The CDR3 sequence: CASSEVTANTEAFF. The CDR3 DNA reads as TGTGCCAGCAGTGAAGTGACAGCTAACACTGAAGCTTTCTTT.

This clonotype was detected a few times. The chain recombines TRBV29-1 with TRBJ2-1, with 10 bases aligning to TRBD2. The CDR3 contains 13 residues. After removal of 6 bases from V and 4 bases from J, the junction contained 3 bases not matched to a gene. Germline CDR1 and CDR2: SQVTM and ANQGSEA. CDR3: CSVLLAGYNEQFF. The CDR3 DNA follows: TGCAGCGTCCTACTAGCGGGGTACAATGAGCAGTTCTTC.

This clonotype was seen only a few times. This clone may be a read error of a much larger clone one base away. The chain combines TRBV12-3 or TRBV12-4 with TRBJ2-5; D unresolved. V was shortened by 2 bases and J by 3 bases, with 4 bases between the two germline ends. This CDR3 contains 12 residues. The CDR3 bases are TGTGCCAGCAGTTTAAGCGAAGAGACCCAGTACTTC. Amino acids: CASSLSEETQYF.

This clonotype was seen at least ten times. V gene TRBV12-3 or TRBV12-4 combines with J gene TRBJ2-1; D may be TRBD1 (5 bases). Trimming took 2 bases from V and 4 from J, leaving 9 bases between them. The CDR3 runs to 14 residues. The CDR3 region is CASSLRGLYNEQFF. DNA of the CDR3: TGTGCCAGCAGTTTAAGGGGTCTATACAATGAGCAGTTCTTC.

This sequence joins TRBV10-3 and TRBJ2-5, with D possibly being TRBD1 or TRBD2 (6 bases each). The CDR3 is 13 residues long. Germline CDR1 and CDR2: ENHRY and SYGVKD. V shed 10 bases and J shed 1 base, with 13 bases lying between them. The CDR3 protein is CATSQGLQETQYF. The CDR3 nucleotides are TGTGCCACCTCACAGGGACTCCAAGAGACCCAGTACTTC.

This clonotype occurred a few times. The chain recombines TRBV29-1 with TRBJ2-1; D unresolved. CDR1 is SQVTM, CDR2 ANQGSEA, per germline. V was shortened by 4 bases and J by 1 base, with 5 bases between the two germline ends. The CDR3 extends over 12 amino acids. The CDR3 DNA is TGCAGCGTTGCTCCATCCTACAATGAGCAGTTCTTC. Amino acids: CSVAPSYNEQFF.

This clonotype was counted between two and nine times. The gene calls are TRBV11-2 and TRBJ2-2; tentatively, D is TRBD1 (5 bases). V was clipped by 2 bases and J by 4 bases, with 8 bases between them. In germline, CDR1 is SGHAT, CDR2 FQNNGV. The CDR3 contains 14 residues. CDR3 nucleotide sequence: TGTGCCAGCAGCTTATCAGGGTTCACCGGGGAGCTGTTTTTT. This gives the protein CASSLSGFTGELFF.

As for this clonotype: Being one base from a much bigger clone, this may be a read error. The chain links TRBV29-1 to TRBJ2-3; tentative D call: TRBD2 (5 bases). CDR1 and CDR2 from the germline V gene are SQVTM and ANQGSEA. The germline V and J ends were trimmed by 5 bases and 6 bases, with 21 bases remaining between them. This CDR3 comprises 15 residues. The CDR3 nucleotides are TGCAGCGTTAAGGACGGGAACGGTCGGGCGGATACGCAGTATTTT. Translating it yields CSVKDGNGRADTQYF.

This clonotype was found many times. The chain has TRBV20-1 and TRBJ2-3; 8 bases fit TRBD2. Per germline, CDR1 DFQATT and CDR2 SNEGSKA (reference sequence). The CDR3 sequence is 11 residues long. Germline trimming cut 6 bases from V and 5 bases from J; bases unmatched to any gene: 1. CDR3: CSAGGEDTQYF. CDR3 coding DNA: TGCAGTGCCGGGGGGGAAGATACGCAGTATTTT.

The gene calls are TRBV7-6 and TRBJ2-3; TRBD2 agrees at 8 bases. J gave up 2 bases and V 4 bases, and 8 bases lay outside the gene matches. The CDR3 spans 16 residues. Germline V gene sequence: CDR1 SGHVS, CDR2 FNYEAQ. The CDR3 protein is CASSSQREPNTDTQYF. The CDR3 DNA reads TGTGCCAGCAGCTCCCAGCGGGAGCCGAACACAGATACGCAGTATTTT.

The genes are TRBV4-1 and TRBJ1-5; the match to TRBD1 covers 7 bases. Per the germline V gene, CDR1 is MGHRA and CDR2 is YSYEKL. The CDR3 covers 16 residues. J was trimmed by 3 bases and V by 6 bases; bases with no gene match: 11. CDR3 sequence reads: CASSKLSGTANQPQHF. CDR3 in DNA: TGCGCCAGCAGTAAGCTGTCCGGGACAGCCAATCAGCCCCAGCATTTT.

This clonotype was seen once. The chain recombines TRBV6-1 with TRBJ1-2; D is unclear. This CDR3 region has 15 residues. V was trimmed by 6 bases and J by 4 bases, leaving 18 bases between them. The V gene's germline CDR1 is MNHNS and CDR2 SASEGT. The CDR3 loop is CASSLHQRDLYGYTF. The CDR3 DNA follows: TGTGCCAGCAGCCTCCACCAAAGGGATCTCTATGGCTACACCTTC.

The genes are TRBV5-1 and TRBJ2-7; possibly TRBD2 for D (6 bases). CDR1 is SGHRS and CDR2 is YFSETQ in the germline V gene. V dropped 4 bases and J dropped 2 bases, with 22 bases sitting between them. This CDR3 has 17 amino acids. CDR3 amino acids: CASSAGLRLGNPYEQYF. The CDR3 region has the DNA TGCGCCAGCAGCGCCGGCCTACGACTAGGTAACCCCTACGAGCAGTACTTC.

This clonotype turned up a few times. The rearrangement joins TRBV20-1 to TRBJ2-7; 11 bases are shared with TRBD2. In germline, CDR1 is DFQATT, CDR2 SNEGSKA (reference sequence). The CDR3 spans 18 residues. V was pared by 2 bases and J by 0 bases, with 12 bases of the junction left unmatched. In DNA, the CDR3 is TGCAGTGCTAGACCTTCCAGACTAGCGGGACGGAGCTCCTACGAGCAGTACTTC. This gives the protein CSARPSRLAGRSSYEQYF.